Below, 21 T cell receptor beta chains from the same sample are listed, as sequenced in a study of blood T cell repertoires in COVID-19. The data were produced by immunoSEQ multiplex PCR, yet TCRdb's version contains in-frame clones alone and is incomplete. The sample has 100,000 to 150,000 clones, approximately 81% seen once; the top ten hold under 4.5%. Material for sequencing was peripheral blood. The receptors derive from a woman aged 45-65 years with acute or convalescent COVID-19.

The V gene is TRBV11-2, the J gene TRBJ1-1; 8 positions agree with TRBD1. Trimming cost V 1 base and J 5 bases; bases outside gene matches: 6. The CDR3 runs 15 residues. Germline V gene data show CDR1 as SGHAT and CDR2 as FQNNGV. CDR3: CASSLAGTGQTEAFF. The CDR3 nucleotides read TGTGCCAGCAGCTTAGCCGGGACAGGACAAACTGAAGCTTTCTTT.

The rearrangement links TRBV9 to TRBJ2-3; 9 nucleotides agree with TRBD2. There are 16 residues in the CDR3. The ends lost 4 bases at V and 0 bases at J; junction bases unmatched: 6. Looked up from germline, CDR1 is SGDLS and CDR2 is YYNGEE. CDR3 protein: CASSRGTSHSTDTQYF. In DNA, the CDR3 is TGTGCCAGCAGCAGGGGGACTAGCCATAGCACAGATACGCAGTATTTT. Full variable domain (rest looked up from reference TRBV9 and TRBJ2-3): DSGVTQTPKHLITATGQRVTLRCSPRSGDLSVYWYQQSLDQGLQFLIQYYNGEERAKGNILERFSAQQFPDLHSELNLSSLELGDSALYFCASSRGTSHSTDTQYFGPGTRLTVL.

V is TRBV12-3 or TRBV12-4 and J is TRBJ2-5; D is uncertain. Trimming stripped 3 bases from V and 5 bases from J, with 4 bases between. The CDR3 consists of 11 residues. Written as DNA, the CDR3 is TGTGCCAGCAGTTTCGAGGAGACCCAGTACTTC. Translating it yields CASSFEETQYF.

In its sample, this clone was seen a few times. The chain is built from TRBV9 and TRBJ2-3; 13 nucleotides line up with TRBD2. V lost 3 bases to trimming and J lost 11 bases; unmatched junction nucleotides: 6. Germline assignment: CDR1 SGDLS and CDR2 YYNGEE. This CDR3 is 14 amino acids long. CDR3 nucleotide sequence: TGTGCCAGCAGCGCGCGACTAGCGGGAGGCCAGCAGTATTTT. This encodes CASSARLAGGQQYF.

The V and J genes are TRBV7-9 and TRBJ2-3; TRBD1 matches at 9 bases. V shed 1 base, J shed 1 base, and the junction held 0 bases outside the gene matches. Germline values: CDR1 SEHNR, CDR2 FQNEAQ (reference sequence). The CDR3 length is 15 residues. The CDR3 loop is CASSLDRGRTDTQYF. In DNA, the CDR3 is TGTGCCAGCAGCTTAGACAGGGGGCGCACAGATACGCAGTATTTT.

The chain recombines TRBV12-3 or TRBV12-4 with TRBJ1-3, with D maybe TRBD1 (6 bases). The CDR3 totals 12 residues. Trimming removed 10 bases from V and 2 bases from J, with 9 bases in between. In DNA form, the CDR3 reads TGTGCCATCCAGGGGCCTGGAAACACCATATATTTT. As protein: CAIQGPGNTIYF.

CDR3 residues: CASRLTGDSTF. The DNA of the CDR3 is TGTGCCAGCAGATTAACAGGGGATTCAACCTTC. This chain connects TRBV7-9 to TRBJ1-2; 7 bases fit TRBD1. V gave up 6 bases and J gave up 14 bases; unmatched junction bases: 9. The CDR3 runs to 11 residues. CDR1 is SEHNR, CDR2 FQNEAQ, per germline (reference sequence).

The CDR3 spells CASSFTENYGYTF. CDR3 nucleotides: TGTGCCAGCAGCTTTACAGAAAACTATGGCTACACCTTC. The chain is built from TRBV2 and TRBJ1-2; no definite D call. Germline loops: CDR1 SNHLY, CDR2 FYNNEI. This CDR3 has 13 amino acids. V lost 6 bases, J lost 2 bases, and 10 bases lay in between.

This clone was detected only once. The rearrangement joins TRBV19 to TRBJ2-6; 9 bases map to TRBD1. This CDR3 is built from 17 residues. The germline V gene has CDR1 LNHDA and CDR2 SQIVND (reference sequence). The trim removed 7 bases at V and 1 base at J, leaving 8 bases unmatched. The CDR3 DNA is TGTGCCAGTACCCCCCGGGACAGGGCATCTGGGGCCAACGTCCTGACTTTC. Translation gives CASTPRDRASGANVLTF.

The chain employs TRBV29-1 and TRBJ1-1; D may be TRBD1 (6 bases). Trimming left V 4 bases short and J 6 bases short, with 9 bases between. The CDR3 has 11 amino acids. In germline, CDR1 is SQVTM, CDR2 ANQGSEA. DNA of the CDR3: TGCAGCGTTGGAGGGGGTTCTGAAGCTTTCTTT. This sequence encodes CSVGGGSEAFF.

This rearrangement joins TRBV21-1 to TRBJ2-3; the DNA was not compared with TRBD2, the D call given in the table. TRBV21-1 is annotated as a pseudogene. The CDR3 is 17 amino acids. The CDR3: CASSKPRGTSGTDTQYF. CDR3 sequence (DNA): TGTGCCAGCAGCAAACCACGAGGGACTAGCGGCACAGATACGCAGTATTTT.

This rearrangement joins TRBV19 to TRBJ1-6; the D gene is possibly TRBD1 (5 bases). V gave up 10 bases and J gave up 0 bases, with 10 bases separating them. This CDR3 spans 14 amino acids. Germline V lookup: CDR1 LNHDA, CDR2 SQIVND (reference sequence). The chain's CDR3 is CATQGSSYNSPLHF. The CDR3 bases are TGTGCCACGCAGGGCAGCTCCTATAATTCACCCCTCCACTTT. Combining the CDR3 with reference TRBV19 and TRBJ1-6 gives the whole variable domain DGGITQSPKYLFRKEGQNVTLSCEQNLNHDAMYWYRQDPGQGLRLIYYSQIVNDFQKGDIAEGYSVSREKKESFPLTVTSAQKNPTAFYLCATQGSSYNSPLHFGNGTRLTVT.

Notes on this clone: Other DNA variants within this sample encode the same CDR3. The chain links TRBV29-1 to TRBJ1-2; TRBD1 aligns across 8 bases. The germline CDR1 and CDR2 sequences are SQVTM and ANQGSEA. V trimming: 6 bases; J trimming: 4 bases; junction bases outside the gene matches: 4. The CDR3 spans 12 residues. DNA for the CDR3: TGCAGCGTGGGAGGACAGGGCTATGGCTACACCTTC. Its translation: CSVGGQGYGYTF.

This clone was seen once. This chain links TRBV28 with TRBJ1-2; the D is unclear. Germline lookup yields CDR1 MDHEN and CDR2 SYDVKM. The length of the CDR3 is 12 residues. V dropped 3 bases and J dropped 6 bases, with 8 bases sitting between them. The CDR3 DNA reads TGTGCCAGCAGTTTTCGAGCTAATGGCTACACCTTC. As protein: CASSFRANGYTF.

This clone was recorded a few times. The rearrangement links TRBV5-1 to TRBJ1-1; D is undetermined. CDR1 and CDR2 (germline): SGHRS, YFSETQ. CDR3 length: 15 amino acids. Trimming cost V 2 bases and J 0 bases, with 11 bases left between them. Here the CDR3 DNA reads TGCGCCAGCAGCTTATCCCTAGGATTGAACACTGAAGCTTTCTTT. Residues: CASSLSLGLNTEAFF.

The chain joins TRBV6-6 to TRBJ1-1, with a weak D call TRBD1 (6 bases). V dropped 5 bases and J dropped 1 base, with 11 bases sitting between them. Germline V gene sequence: CDR1 MNHNY, CDR2 SVGAGI (reference sequence). The CDR3 extends over 14 amino acids. The CDR3 nucleotides are TGTGCCAGCAGTAGACAGGAGCCGAACACTGAAGCTTTCTTT. It is translated as CASSRQEPNTEAFF.

The chain uses TRBV11-3 and TRBJ2-1, with TRBD2 identical over 10 bases. The ends lost 5 bases at V and 8 bases at J; junction bases unmatched: 3. There are 13 residues in the CDR3. In germline, CDR1 is SGHNT, CDR2 YENEEA. CDR3 bases: TGTGCCAGCAGCCTAGGGACTAGCGATGAGCAGTTCTTC. Translation gives CASSLGTSDEQFF.

V is TRBV12-3 or TRBV12-4 and J is TRBJ1-5, with D possibly being TRBD1 (5 bases). The CDR3 totals 13 residues. Trimming took 3 bases from V and 7 from J, leaving 10 bases between them. CDR3 sequence (DNA): TGTGCCAGCAGTTTTAATACAGGCCAGCCCCAGCATTTT. Its translation is CASSFNTGQPQHF.

V is TRBV9 and J is TRBJ1-6; D gene unclear. V was shortened by 0 bases and J by 7 bases, with 11 bases between the two germline ends. The CDR3 sequence is 15 residues long. Germline V CDR1 and CDR2: SGDLS, YYNGEE. The CDR3 nucleotides read TGTGCCAGCAGCGTAGACCTAATCCCAAATTCACCCCTCCACTTT. Translated: CASSVDLIPNSPLHF.

This clone has only one observation. The chain uses TRBV4-1 and TRBJ2-7, with 8 bases aligning to TRBD1. Germline assignment: CDR1 MGHRA and CDR2 YSYEKL. CDR3 length equals 15 residues. Losses at the gene ends were 3 bases for V and 0 bases for J; bases not matched to a gene: 4. The CDR3 loop reads CASSQRTGNSYEQYF. Written as DNA, the CDR3 is TGCGCCAGCAGCCAGCGGACAGGGAACTCCTACGAGCAGTACTTC.

This chain connects TRBV14 to TRBJ2-7, with TRBD2 as a possible D gene (5 bases). The CDR3 sequence is 16 residues long. The V gene lost 1 base and the J gene lost 4 bases, with 17 bases spanning the gap. Per germline, CDR1 SGHDN and CDR2 FVKESK. This CDR3 is CASSQGTSVRSYEQYF. CDR3 in DNA: TGTGCCAGCAGCCAAGGGACTTCTGTGCGGTCGTACGAGCAGTACTTC.